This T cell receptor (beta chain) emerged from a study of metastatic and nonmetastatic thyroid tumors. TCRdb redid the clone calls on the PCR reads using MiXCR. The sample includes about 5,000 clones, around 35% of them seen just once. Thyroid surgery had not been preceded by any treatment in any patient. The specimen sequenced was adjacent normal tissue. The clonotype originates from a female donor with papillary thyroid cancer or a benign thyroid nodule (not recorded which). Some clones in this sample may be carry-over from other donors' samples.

This CDR3 is CASRTGLPSYEQYF. The CDR3 DNA reads as TGTGCCAGCAGGACTGGCCTCCCCTCCTACGAGCAGTACTTC. This sequence joins TRBV6-1 and TRBJ2-7; D uncertain. The length of the CDR3 is 14 residues. The V gene lost 6 bases and the J gene lost 0 bases, with 12 bases spanning the gap. Germline values: CDR1 MNHNS, CDR2 SASEGT.